This T cell receptor (delta chain) was observed in a study of Vδ1+ human thymocytes (dated by TCRdb to between 2018 and 2020). As for the study more broadly: mRNA-level TRG and TRD CDR3 repertoires of highly purified Vdelta1+ thymocytes from young children were characterised as a data resource. The multiplex-based CDR3 amplicon strategy had previously been validated against 5'RACE-based CDR3 amplicon generation methods.

Notes on this clone: The antigen it binds to is not known. Base qualities are not at hand, and no much larger clone is one base apart.

V ends up 0 bases short and J 0 bases short, with an unmatched junction base count of 28. The germline V gene yields TSWWSYY for CDR1 and QGS for CDR2. CDR3 length: 25 amino acids, cysteine to phenylalanine. The sequence is cut down to CDR3 DNA, 75 bases in frame from base 1. Paper-wide results and their limitations: The thymic TRG and TRD repertoires appeared highly polyclonal, with Gaussian CDR3 length distributions, in contrast to the oligoclonal repertoires of peripheral blood. No clustering by age or sex was observed, so analyses did not stratify donors by these variables. Donors shared many TRG clonotypes (up to about 6.9x10^3), but TRD repertoires were essentially private, with at most 120 shared. Although sort purity was high, 20% to 25% of thymic TRD sequences were Vdelta2 (with a few Vdelta3), in contrast to the peripheral blood Vdelta1+ controls. Because unexpected Vdelta2 sequences could lead to misinterpretation of bulk repertoire data, the authors recommended using highly purified populations and validating at the single-cell level.

RNA extraction was performed with the RNeasy mini kit, and reverse transcription was done with Superscript III. Multiplex PCR was used to generate CDR3 amplicons, with pooled V-gene forward primers and a constant-region reverse primer carrying Illumina adaptor overhangs. Amplicons were gel-purified, then indexed with Nextera index primers over around 8 extra PCR cycles and purified with AMPure XP beads. Libraries were sequenced on an Illumina MiSeq with paired-end 250 bp reads, dual indexing and around 20% PhiX spike-in. Regarding the original processing steps: Read quality was checked with FastQC, and TRG read pairs were merged using ea-utils fastq-join. Annotation of sequences was performed with IMGT/HighV-QUEST, only productive sequences with unambiguous V-gene assignment were retained, and clonotypes were defined by identical CDR3 sequence. For downstream analysis, VDJtools 1.1.1, tcR 2.2.3, Treemap and vegan Shannon diversity in R 3.4.4 were used. Clonotypes were called again by TCRdb from the public reads via CATT, and duplicate nucleotide sequences were then merged into one entry. The V and J calls reflect TCRdb's pipeline rather than the authors' work. The sample yields more than 50,000 delta-chain clones; around 15% were counted once. Approximately 0.4% of the sample is held by the ten biggest clonotypes.

Thymic samples were depleted of alphabeta T cells, then CD3+ TCRVdelta1+ TCRVdelta2- thymocytes were FACS-sorted. Sorted Vdelta1+ thymocyte purity ranged from roughly 98% to 99.6%. Thymic specimens came from 8 paediatric patients undergoing corrective cardiac surgery, aged from roughly 5 days to 15 months. The thymic tissue was dispersed, and mononuclear cells were isolated using a Histopaque-1077 density gradient. Staining used anti-TCRVdelta1 clone TS8.2, anti-TCRVdelta2 clone B6, anti-CD3 clone HIT3a and anti-TCRalphabeta clone IP26 antibodies. The sequenced sample consisted of Vdelta1+ gamma-delta thymocytes from the thymus. The cell subset or site label, read with the paper, signifies: FACS-sorted CD3+ TCRalphabeta- TCRVdelta1+ TCRVdelta2- thymocytes. The V gene is TRDV1 and the J gene is TRDJ1; 10 bases in between match TRDD3. The origin of this receptor is a girl less than two years old who had congenital heart surgery. The CDR3 protein sequence reads: CALGELPRWPEGCTGGSRYTDKLIF. Read as DNA, the sequence is TGTGCTCTTGGGGAACTGCCCCGGTGGCCCGAAGGCTGTACTGGGGGATCGCGGTACACCGATAAACTCATCTTT.